This entry features one T cell receptor (beta chain) sequence. These data originate in a study of blood T cell repertoires in COVID-19. Across the study: Acute and convalescent COVID-19 specimens originated in the United States, Italy and Spain.

The ends lost 7 bases at V and 6 bases at J; junction bases unmatched: 15. The CDR3 is 16 residues long. Germline loops: CDR1 LNHDA, CDR2 SQIVND (reference sequence). Authors' processing steps: Estimation of nucleated cell counts relied on the amplification of reference gene primers. Sequencing used immunoSEQ multiplex PCR; TCRdb keeps in-frame clones, though not all of them. Clone size and the V and J calls come from that table; the DNA yielded D and trimming. This table holds 200,000 to 250,000 clones, 80% to 90% found once. This study enrolled people aged about 18 to 90 from roughly 24 US geographic areas. Categorization into cohorts depended on clinical history that participants reported.

The chain carries TRBV19 and TRBJ2-3, with TRBD2 matching 8 bases. Sequenced sample: PBMCs or T cells enriched from blood (not recorded which). The source of this sequence is a man aged 25-45 years in a cohort exposed to, infected with or recovered from COVID-19 (not recorded which). The CDR3 DNA is TGTGCCAGTAATCCGGCCTCCGCGGGAGGAATCGATACGCAGTATTTT. This translates into CASNPASAGGIDTQYF.